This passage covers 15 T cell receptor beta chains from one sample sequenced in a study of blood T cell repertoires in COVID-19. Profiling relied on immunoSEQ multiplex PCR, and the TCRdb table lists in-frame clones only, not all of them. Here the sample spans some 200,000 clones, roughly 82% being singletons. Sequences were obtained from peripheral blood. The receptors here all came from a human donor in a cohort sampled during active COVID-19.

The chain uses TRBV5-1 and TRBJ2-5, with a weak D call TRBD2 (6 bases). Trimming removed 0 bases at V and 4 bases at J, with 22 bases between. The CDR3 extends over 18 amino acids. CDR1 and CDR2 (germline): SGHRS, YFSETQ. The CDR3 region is CASSLVRGSGELRETQYF. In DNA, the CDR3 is TGCGCCAGCAGCTTGGTTCGGGGTAGCGGAGAACTTCGAGAGACCCAGTACTTC.

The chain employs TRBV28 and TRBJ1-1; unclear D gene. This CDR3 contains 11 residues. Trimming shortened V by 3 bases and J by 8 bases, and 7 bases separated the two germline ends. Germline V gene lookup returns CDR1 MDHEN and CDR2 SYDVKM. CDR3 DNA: TGTGCCAGCAGTTTCTCGGGGGAAGCTTTCTTT. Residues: CASSFSGEAFF.

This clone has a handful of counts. The CDR3 DNA reads as TGTGCCAGCAGCGCCGGGACAGGCTATGGCTACACCTTC. Protein: CASSAGTGYGYTF. This chain joins TRBV6-4 and TRBJ1-2; 8 bases are a match to TRBD1. The CDR3 runs 13 residues. The ends lost 6 bases at V and 4 bases at J; junction bases unmatched: 4. CDR1 and CDR2 from the germline V gene are MRHNA and SNTAGT.

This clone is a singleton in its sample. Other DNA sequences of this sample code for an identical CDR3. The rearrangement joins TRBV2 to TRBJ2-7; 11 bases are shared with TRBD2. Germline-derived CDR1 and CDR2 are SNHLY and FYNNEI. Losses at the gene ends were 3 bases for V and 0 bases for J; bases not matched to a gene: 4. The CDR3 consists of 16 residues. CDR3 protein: CASSDRTSGFSYEQYF. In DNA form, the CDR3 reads TGTGCCAGCAGTGATCGGACTAGCGGGTTCTCCTACGAGCAGTACTTC. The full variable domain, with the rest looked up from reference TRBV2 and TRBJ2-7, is EPEVTQTPSHQVTQMGQEVILRCVPISNHLYFYWYRQILGQKVEFLVSFYNNEISEKSEIFDDQFSVERPDGSNFTLKIRSTKLEDSAMYFCASSDRTSGFSYEQYFGPGTRLTVT.

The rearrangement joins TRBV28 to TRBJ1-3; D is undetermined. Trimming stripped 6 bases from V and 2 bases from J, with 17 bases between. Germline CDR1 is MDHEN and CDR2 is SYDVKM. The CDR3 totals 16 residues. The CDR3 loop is CASSRFGAAAGNTIYF. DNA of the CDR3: TGTGCCAGCAGCCGCTTTGGTGCGGCGGCTGGAAACACCATATATTTT. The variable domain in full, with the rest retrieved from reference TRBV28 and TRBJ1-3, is DVKVTQSSRYLVKRTGEKVFLECVQDMDHENMFWYRQDPGLGLRLIYFSYDVKMKEKGDIPEGYSVSREKKERFSLILESASTNQTSMYLCASSRFGAAAGNTIYFGEGSWLTVV.

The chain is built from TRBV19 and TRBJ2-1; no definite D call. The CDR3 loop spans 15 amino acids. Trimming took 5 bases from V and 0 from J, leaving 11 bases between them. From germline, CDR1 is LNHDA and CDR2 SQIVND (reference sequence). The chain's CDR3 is CASSPTTPSYNEQFF. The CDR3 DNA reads TGTGCCAGTAGTCCCACCACACCCTCCTACAATGAGCAGTTCTTC.

CDR3 nucleotides: TGTGCCAGCAGCGCGGGACCATCGTCGGGCGAGCAGTACTTC. Encoded protein: CASSAGPSSGEQYF. The gene calls are TRBV7-2 and TRBJ2-7, with D maybe TRBD2 (6 bases). The ends were cut back, 5 bases at V and 6 bases at J, with 17 bases in the middle. The CDR3 loop spans 14 amino acids. CDR1 and CDR2 from the germline V gene are SGHTA and FQGNSA.

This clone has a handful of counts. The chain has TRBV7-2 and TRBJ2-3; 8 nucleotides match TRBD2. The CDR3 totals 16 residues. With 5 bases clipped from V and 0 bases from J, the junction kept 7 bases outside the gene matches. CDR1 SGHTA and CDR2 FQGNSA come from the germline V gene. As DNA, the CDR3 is TGTGCCAGCAGCCAACGACTAGCGACTAGCACAGATACGCAGTATTTT. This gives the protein CASSQRLATSTDTQYF.

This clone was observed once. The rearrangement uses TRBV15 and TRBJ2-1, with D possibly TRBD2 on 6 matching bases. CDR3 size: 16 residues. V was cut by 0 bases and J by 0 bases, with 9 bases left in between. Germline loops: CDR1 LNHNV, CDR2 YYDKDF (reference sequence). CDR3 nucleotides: TGTGCCACCAGCAGAGAGGGGGGAGGCTCCTACAATGAGCAGTTCTTC. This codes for CATSREGGGSYNEQFF.

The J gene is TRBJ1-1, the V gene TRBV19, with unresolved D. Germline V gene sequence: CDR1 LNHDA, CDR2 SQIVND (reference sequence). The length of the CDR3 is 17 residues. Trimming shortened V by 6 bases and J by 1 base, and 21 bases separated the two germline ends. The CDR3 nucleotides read TGTGCCAGTAGAATTTGGGCAGGCAGGAGGGAGAACACTGAAGCTTTCTTT. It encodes CASRIWAGRRENTEAFF.

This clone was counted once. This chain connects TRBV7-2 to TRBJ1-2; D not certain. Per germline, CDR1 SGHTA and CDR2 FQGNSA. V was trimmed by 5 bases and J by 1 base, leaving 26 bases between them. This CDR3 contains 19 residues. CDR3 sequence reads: CASSHPSTPGPHINYGYTF. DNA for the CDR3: TGTGCCAGCAGCCACCCCTCTACCCCGGGTCCCCATATTAACTATGGCTACACCTTC.

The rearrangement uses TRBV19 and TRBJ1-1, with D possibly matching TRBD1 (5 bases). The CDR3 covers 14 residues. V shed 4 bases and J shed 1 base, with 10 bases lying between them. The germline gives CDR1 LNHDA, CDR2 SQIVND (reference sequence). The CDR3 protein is CASSNGQPNTEAFF. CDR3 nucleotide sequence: TGTGCCAGTAGTAACGGACAACCGAACACTGAAGCTTTCTTT.

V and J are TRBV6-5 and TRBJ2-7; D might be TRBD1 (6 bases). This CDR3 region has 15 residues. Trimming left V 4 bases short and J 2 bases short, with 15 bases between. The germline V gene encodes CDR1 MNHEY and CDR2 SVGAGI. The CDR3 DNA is TGTGCCAGCAGTTCCCATTGGGGGACACCCTACGAGCAGTACTTC. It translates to CASSSHWGTPYEQYF.

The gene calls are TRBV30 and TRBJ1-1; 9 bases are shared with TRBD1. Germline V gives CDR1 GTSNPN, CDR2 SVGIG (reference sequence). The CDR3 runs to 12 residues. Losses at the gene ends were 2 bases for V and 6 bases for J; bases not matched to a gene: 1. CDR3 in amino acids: CAWSRQGAEAFF. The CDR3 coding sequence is TGTGCCTGGAGTAGACAGGGGGCTGAAGCTTTCTTT.

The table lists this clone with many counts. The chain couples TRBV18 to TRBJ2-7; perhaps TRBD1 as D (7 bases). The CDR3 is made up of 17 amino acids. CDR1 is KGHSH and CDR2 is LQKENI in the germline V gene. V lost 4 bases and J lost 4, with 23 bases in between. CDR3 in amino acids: CASSQQRGGTERYEQYF. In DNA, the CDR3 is TGTGCCAGCTCACAACAGAGGGGCGGGACAGAGAGATACGAGCAGTACTTC.